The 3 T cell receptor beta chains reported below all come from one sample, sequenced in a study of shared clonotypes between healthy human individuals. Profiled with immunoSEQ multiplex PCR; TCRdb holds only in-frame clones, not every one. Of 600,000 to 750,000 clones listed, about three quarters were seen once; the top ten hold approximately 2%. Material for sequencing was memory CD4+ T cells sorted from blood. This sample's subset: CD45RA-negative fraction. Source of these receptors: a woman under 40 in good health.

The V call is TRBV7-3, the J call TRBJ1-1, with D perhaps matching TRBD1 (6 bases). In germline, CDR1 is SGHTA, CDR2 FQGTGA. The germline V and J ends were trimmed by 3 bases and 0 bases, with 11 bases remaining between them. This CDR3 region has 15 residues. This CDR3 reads CASSLQGKMNTEAFF. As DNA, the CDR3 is TGTGCCAGCAGCTTGCAGGGGAAAATGAACACTGAAGCTTTCTTT.

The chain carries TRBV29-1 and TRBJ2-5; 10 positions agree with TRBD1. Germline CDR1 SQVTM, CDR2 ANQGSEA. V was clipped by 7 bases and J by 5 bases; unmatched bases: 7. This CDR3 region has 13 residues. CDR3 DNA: TGCAGCGGGGCGACAGGGGGCCGGGAGACCCAGTACTTC. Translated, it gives CSGATGGRETQYF.

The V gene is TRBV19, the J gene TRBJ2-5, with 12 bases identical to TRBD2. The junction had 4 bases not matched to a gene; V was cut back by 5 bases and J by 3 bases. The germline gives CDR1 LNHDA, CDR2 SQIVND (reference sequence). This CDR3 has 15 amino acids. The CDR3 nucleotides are TGTGCCAGTAGTTCTTGGACTAGCGGGAAAGAGACCCAGTACTTC. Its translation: CASSSWTSGKETQYF.